These 5 T cell receptor beta chains were all obtained from the same sample, sequenced in a study of technical replicates of blood from several donors. TCRdb's table, derived via immunoSEQ multiplex PCR, lists solely in-frame clones and lacks some. The sample consists of some 75,000 clones, 95% to 97% of them appearing once. The sequenced sample was T cells isolated from PBMCs. The source of these receptors is a human donor in good health.

The chain is built from TRBV27 and TRBJ1-1, with 8 bases identical to TRBD1. The V and J ends lost 5 bases and 0 bases, in that order; junction bases with no gene match: 11. CDR1 is MNHEY and CDR2 is SMNVEV in the germline V gene (reference sequence). CDR3 length: 17 residues. Here the CDR3 reads CASSAGTGLFMNTEAFF. CDR3 coding DNA: TGTGCCAGCAGTGCCGGGACAGGACTTTTCATGAACACTGAAGCTTTCTTT.

This clone appeared once. The chain joins TRBV28 to TRBJ2-3; tentatively, D is TRBD2 (6 bases). This CDR3 has 15 residues. CDR1 is MDHEN and CDR2 is SYDVKM in the germline V gene. Trimming shortened V by 3 bases and J by 4 bases, and 14 bases separated the two germline ends. CDR3: CASSFGRGGADTQYF. Here the CDR3 DNA reads TGTGCCAGCAGTTTTGGCAGAGGAGGGGCAGATACGCAGTATTTT.

This chain joins TRBV4-3 and TRBJ2-2, with D unresolved. V dropped 4 bases and J dropped 5 bases, with 11 bases sitting between them. Germline V lookup: CDR1 LGHNA, CDR2 YSLEER. This CDR3 comprises 14 residues. CDR3 residues: CASSLHGGTGELFF. The CDR3 DNA follows: TGCGCCAGCAGCCTGCATGGCGGTACCGGGGAGCTGTTTTTT.

V gene TRBV7-9 combines with J gene TRBJ2-2; 8 bases are a match to TRBD2. With V trimmed by 2 bases and J by 3 bases, 11 bases remained unmatched. CDR3 length equals 18 residues. Germline V gene sequence: CDR1 SEHNR, CDR2 FQNEAQ (reference sequence). The CDR3 bases are TGTGCCAGCAGCTTAAGACTAGCGCTTACCCTTGACACCGGGGAGCTGTTTTTT. Its translation: CASSLRLALTLDTGELFF.

The CDR3 here is CASSVHGRVERNTEAFF. Written as DNA, the CDR3 is TGTGCCAGCAGCGTACACGGCAGGGTAGAAAGGAACACTGAAGCTTTCTTT. V gene TRBV5-6 combines with J gene TRBJ1-1, with D possibly being TRBD1 (5 bases). The CDR3 consists of 17 residues. The germline CDR1 and CDR2 sequences are SGHDT and YYEEEE. The V gene lost 4 bases and the J gene lost 1 base, with 20 bases spanning the gap. Drawing the rest from reference TRBV5-6 and TRBJ1-1, the complete variable domain is DAGVTQSPTHLIKTRGQQVTLRCSPKSGHDTVSWYQQALGQGPQFIFQYYEEEERQRGNFPDRFSGHQFPNYSSELNVNALLLGDSALYLCASSVHGRVERNTEAFFGQGTRLTVV.